One sample yielded the 4 T cell receptor beta chains listed below, sequenced in a study of OX40 agonist ivuxolimab in advanced cancers. TCRdb's copy holds only in-frame clones and misses some; the assay was immunoSEQ multiplex PCR. Of some 43,000 clones in the sample, just under 95% are singletons; the top ten hold 11%. The sequences come from CD4+ or CD8+ T cells sorted from blood, collected in a trial of the OX40 agonist ivuxolimab. Receptor source: an adult with an advanced solid tumor such as melanoma, head and neck, liver or kidney cancer.

The V gene is TRBV18, the J gene TRBJ2-1; no reliable D call. The CDR3 loop spans 13 amino acids. Germline V lookup: CDR1 KGHSH, CDR2 LQKENI. V gave up 6 bases and J gave up 6 bases, with 12 bases separating them. CDR3 region: CASSSGRTNEQFF. The CDR3 DNA reads TGTGCCAGCTCCTCCGGTAGGACCAATGAGCAGTTCTTC.

The V and J genes are TRBV27 and TRBJ2-2; D is undetermined. The CDR3 is made up of 12 amino acids. CDR1 is MNHEY, CDR2 SMNVEV, per germline (reference sequence). V was trimmed by 4 bases and J by 5 bases, leaving 5 bases between them. The CDR3 nucleotides read TGTGCCAGCAGTTGGATGACCGGGGAGCTGTTTTTT. Encoded protein: CASSWMTGELFF.

The chain is built from TRBV19 and TRBJ2-7, with D unresolved. This CDR3 is built from 15 residues. V was pared by 4 bases and J by 1 base, with 14 bases between. Germline lookup yields CDR1 LNHDA and CDR2 SQIVND (reference sequence). This CDR3 is CASSTASTTSYEQYF. The CDR3 DNA is TGTGCCAGTAGTACCGCGAGCACGACATCCTACGAGCAGTACTTC.

V gene TRBV9 combines with J gene TRBJ2-7, with 7 bases aligning to TRBD2. The V gene end was trimmed by 4 bases and the J gene end by 5 bases; junction bases not matched to a gene: 12. This CDR3 comprises 15 residues. Germline lookup yields CDR1 SGDLS and CDR2 YYNGEE. The CDR3 DNA reads as TGTGCCAGCAGCCCCAGCGGGACTCCGTGGGACGAGCAGTACTTC. Its translation: CASSPSGTPWDEQYF.